This T cell receptor (beta chain) was sequenced for a study of radiation and T cells in renal cell carcinoma. Sample time point: blood 4 weeks post-SBRT, at nephrectomy. This sample's treatment: 15 Gy SBRT to primary tumor, nephrectomy 4 weeks later. This CDR3 is 14 amino acids long. V dropped 2 bases and J dropped 4 bases, with 9 bases sitting between them. CDR1 and CDR2 from the germline V gene are SGHVS and FNYEAQ. Data came from immunoSEQ multiplex PCR; TCRdb stores just in-frame clones and leaves some out. The sample lists over 90,000 clones, around 80% seen once, with roughly 7.9% in the top ten.

This specimen was blood, taken from a patient whose treatment included radiotherapy and nephrectomy. The TCR was taken from a man between 60 and 70 years old with renal cell carcinoma. V is TRBV7-6 and J is TRBJ1-3, with TRBD1 as a possible D gene (5 bases). The CDR3, as DNA: TGTGCCAGCAGCTTACAGGGCCGAGGAAACACCATATATTTT. Translating it yields CASSLQGRGNTIYF.